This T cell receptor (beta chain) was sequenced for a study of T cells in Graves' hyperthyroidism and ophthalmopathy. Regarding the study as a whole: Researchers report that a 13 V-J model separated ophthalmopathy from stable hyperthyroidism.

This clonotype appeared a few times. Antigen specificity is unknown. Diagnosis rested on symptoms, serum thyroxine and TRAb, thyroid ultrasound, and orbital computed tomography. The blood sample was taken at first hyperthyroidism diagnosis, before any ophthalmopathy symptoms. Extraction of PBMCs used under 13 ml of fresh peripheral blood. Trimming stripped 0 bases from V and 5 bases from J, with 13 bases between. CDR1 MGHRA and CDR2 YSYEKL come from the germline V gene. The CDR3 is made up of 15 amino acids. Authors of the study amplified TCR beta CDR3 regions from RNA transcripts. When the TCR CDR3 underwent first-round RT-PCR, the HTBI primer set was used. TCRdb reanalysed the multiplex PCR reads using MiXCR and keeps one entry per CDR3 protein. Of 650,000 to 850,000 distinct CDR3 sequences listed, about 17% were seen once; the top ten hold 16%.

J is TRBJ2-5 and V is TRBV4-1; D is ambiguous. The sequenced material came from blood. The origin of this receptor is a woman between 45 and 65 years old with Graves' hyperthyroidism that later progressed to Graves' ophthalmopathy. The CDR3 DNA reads TGCGCCAGCAGCCAAGATCGCCAAGCCGGGGAGACCCAGTACTTC. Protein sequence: CASSQDRQAGETQYF.